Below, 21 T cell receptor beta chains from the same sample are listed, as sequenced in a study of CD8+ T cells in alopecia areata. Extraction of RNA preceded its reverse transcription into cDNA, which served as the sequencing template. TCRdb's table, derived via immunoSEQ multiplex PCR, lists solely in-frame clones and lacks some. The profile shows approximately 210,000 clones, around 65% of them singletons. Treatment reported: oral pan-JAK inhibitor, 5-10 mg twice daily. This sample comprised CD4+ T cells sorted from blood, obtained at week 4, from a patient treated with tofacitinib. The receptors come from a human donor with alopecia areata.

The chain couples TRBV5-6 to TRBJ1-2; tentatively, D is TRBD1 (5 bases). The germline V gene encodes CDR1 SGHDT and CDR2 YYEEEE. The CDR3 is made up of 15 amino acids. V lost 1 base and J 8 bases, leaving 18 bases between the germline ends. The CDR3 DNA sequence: TGTGCCAGCAGCTTGTCGATAGGGGCACGGGACGGCTACACCTTC. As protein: CASSLSIGARDGYTF.

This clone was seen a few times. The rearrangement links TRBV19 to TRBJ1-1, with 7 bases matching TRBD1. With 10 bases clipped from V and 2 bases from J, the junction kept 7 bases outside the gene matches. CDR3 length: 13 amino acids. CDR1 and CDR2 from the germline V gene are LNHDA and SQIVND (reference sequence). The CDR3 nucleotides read TGTGCCACTAAGGGACAGATTAACACTGAAGCTTTCTTT. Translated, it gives CATKGQINTEAFF. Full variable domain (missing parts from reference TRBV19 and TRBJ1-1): DGGITQSPKYLFRKEGQNVTLSCEQNLNHDAMYWYRQDPGQGLRLIYYSQIVNDFQKGDIAEGYSVSREKKESFPLTVTSAQKNPTAFYLCATKGQINTEAFFGQGTRLTVV.

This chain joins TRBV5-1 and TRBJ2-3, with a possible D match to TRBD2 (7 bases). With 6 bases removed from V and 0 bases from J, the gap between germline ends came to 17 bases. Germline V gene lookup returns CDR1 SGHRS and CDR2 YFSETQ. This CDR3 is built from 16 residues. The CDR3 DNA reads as TGCGCCAGCACCCGAGGGGGGGCCACTAGCACAGATACGCAGTATTTT. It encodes CASTRGGATSTDTQYF.

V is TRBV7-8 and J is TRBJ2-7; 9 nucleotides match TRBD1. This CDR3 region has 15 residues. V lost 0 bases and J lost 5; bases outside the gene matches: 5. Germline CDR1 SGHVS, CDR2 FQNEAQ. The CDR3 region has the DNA TGTGCCAGCAGCTTAGCAGGGACAGGGCTTCACGAGCAGTACTTC. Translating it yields CASSLAGTGLHEQYF.

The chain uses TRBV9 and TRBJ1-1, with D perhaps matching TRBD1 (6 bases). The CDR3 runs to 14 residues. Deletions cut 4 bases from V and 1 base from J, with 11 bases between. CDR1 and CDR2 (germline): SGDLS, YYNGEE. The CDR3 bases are TGTGCCAGCAGCCGTACGACAGGGAACACTGAAGCTTTCTTT. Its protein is CASSRTTGNTEAFF.

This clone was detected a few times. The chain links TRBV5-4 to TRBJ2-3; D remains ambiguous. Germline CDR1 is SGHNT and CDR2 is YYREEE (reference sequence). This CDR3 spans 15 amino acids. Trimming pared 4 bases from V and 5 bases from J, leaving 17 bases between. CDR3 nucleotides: TGTGCCAGCAGCACCGGAGTTGGGGTAATAGATACGCAGTATTTT. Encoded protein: CASSTGVGVIDTQYF.

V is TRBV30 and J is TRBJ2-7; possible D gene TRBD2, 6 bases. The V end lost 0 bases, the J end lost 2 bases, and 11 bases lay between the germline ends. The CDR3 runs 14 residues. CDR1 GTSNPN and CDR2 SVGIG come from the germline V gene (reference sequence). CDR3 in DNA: TGTGCCTGGAGTGTTGGAGGGGCCACCTACGAGCAGTACTTC. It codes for CAWSVGGATYEQYF. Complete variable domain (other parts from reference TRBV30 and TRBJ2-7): SQTIHQWPATLVQPVGSPLSLECTVEGTSNPNLYWYRQAAGRGLQLLFYSVGIGQISSEVPQNLSASRPQDRQFILSSKKLLLSDSGFYLCAWSVGGATYEQYFGPGTRLTVT.

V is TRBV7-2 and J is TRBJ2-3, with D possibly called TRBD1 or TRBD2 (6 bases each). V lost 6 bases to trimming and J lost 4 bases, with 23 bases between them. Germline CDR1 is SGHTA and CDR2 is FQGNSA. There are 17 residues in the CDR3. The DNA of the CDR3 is TGTGCCAGCAGATCGGCGGGGACAAACATTGGGGCAGATACGCAGTATTTT. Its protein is CASRSAGTNIGADTQYF.

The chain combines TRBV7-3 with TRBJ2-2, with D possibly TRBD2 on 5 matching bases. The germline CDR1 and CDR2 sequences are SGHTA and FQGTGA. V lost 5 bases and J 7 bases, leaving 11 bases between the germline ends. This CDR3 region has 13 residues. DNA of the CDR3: TGTGCCAGCAGCCCCCTCGGGGACGGGGAGCTGTTTTTT. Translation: CASSPLGDGELFF.

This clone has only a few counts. CDR3 residues: CASSRTPRTTNEKLFF. Here the CDR3 DNA reads TGCGCCAGCAGCCGCACTCCTCGGACAACTAATGAAAAACTGTTTTTT. The chain uses TRBV4-3 and TRBJ1-4, with no clear D. V lost 4 bases and J 0 bases, leaving 12 bases between the germline ends. This CDR3 is 16 amino acids long. Germline lookup yields CDR1 LGHNA and CDR2 YSLEER.

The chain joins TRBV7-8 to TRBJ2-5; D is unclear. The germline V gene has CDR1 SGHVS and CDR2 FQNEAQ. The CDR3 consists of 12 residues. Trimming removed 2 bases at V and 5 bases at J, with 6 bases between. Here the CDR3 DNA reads TGTGCCAGCAGCTTATCAAGGGAGACCCAGTACTTC. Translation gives CASSLSRETQYF.

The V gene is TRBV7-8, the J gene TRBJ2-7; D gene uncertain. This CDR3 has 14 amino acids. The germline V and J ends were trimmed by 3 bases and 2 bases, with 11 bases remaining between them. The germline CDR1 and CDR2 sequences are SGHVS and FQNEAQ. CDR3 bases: TGTGCCAGCAGCTTGGAAAAGGGAACCTACGAGCAGTACTTC. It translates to CASSLEKGTYEQYF.

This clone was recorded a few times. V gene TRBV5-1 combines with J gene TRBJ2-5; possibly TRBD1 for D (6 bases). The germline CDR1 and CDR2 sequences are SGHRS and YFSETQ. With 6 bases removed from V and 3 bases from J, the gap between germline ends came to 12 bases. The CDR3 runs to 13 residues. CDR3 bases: TGCGCCAGCACGAGGGGGAGCGAAGAGACCCAGTACTTC. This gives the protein CASTRGSEETQYF.

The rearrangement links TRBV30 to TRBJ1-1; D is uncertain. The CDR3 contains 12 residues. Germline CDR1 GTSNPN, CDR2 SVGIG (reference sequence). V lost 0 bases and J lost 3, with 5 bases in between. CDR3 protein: CAWSVRDTEAFF. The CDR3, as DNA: TGTGCCTGGAGTGTACGGGACACTGAAGCTTTCTTT.

CDR3 bases: TGCAGCGTTGGTCAAGCAATGACGGGGGGCTACACCTTC. As protein: CSVGQAMTGGYTF. V and J are TRBV29-1 and TRBJ1-2; D unresolved. The CDR3 is 13 amino acids. The V gene's germline CDR1 is SQVTM and CDR2 ANQGSEA. The V end lost 4 bases, the J end lost 8 bases, and 17 bases lay between the germline ends.

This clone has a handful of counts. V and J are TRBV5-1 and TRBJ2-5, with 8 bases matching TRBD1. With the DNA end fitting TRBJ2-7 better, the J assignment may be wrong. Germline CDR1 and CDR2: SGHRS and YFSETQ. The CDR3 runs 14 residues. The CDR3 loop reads CASSTDRALYEQYF. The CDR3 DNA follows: TGCGCCAGCAGCACGGACAGGGCCCTCTACGAGCAGTACTTC.

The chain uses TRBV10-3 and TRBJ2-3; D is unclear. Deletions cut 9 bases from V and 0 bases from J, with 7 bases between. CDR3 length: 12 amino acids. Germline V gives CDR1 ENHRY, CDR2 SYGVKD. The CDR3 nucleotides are TGTGCCATTGGAGCTAGCACAGATACGCAGTATTTT. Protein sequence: CAIGASTDTQYF.

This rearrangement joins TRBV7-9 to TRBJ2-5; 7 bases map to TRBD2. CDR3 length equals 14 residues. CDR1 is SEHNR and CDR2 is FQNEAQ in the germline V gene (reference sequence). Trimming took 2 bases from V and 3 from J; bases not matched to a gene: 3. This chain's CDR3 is CASSLPSGEETQYF. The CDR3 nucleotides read TGTGCCAGCAGCTTACCGAGCGGGGAAGAGACCCAGTACTTC. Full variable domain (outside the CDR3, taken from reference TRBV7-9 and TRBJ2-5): DTGVSQNPRHKITKRGQNVTFRCDPISEHNRLYWYRQTLGQGPEFLTYFQNEAQLEKSRLLSDRFSAERPKGSFSTLEIQRTEQGDSAMYLCASSLPSGEETQYFGPGTRLLVL.

The CDR3 is CSVPRGGGNTEAFF. The CDR3 DNA sequence: TGCAGCGTTCCCAGGGGGGGAGGAAACACTGAAGCTTTCTTT. The rearrangement links TRBV29-1 to TRBJ1-1; 7 bases line up with TRBD1. The germline V gene encodes CDR1 SQVTM and CDR2 ANQGSEA. The CDR3 is 14 residues long. J was trimmed by 2 bases and V by 5 bases; bases with no gene match: 8.

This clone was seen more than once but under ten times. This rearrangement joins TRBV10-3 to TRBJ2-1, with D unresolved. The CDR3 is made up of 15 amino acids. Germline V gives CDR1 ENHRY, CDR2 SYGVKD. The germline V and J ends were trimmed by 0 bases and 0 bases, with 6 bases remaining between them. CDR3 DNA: TGTGCCATCAGTGAGTCGTCAGACTCCTACAATGAGCAGTTCTTC. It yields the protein CAISESSDSYNEQFF.

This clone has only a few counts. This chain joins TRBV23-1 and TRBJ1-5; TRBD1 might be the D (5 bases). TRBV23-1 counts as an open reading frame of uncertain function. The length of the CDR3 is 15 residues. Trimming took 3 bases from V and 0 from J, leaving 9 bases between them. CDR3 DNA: TGCGCCAGCAGTCACCAAGACAGTAGCAATCAGCCCCAGCATTTT. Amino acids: CASSHQDSSNQPQHF.